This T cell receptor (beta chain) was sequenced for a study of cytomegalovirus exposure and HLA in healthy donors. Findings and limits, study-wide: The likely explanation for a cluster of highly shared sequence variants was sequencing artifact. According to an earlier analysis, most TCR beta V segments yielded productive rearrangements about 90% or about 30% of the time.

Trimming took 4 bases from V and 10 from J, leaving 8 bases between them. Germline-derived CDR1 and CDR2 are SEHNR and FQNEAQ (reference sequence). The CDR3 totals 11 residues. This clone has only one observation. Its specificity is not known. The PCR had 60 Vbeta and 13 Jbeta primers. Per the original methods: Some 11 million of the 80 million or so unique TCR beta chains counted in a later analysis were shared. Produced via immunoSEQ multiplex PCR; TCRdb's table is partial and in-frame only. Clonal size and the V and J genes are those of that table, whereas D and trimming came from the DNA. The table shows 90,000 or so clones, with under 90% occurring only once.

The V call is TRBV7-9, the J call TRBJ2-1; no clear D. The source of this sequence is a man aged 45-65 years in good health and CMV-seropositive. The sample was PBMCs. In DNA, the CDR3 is TGTGCCAGCAGCTCGGAGAACGAGCAGTTCTTC. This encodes CASSSENEQFF.